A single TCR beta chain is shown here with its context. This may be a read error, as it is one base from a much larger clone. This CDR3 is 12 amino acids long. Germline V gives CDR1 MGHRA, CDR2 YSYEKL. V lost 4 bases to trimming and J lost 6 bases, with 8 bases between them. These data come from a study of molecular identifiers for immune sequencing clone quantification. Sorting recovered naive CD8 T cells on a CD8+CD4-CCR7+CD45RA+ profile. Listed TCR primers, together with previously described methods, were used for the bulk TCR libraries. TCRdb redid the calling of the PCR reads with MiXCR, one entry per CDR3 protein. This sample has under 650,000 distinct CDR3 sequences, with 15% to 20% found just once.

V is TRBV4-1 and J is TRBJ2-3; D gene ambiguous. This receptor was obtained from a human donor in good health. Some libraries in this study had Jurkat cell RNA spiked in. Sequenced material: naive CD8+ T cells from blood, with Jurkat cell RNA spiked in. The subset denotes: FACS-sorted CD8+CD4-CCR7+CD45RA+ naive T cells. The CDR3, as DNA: TGCGCCAGCAGCCCCACCTCCGATACGCAGTATTTT. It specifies CASSPTSDTQYF.